A single sample gave rise to the 12 T cell receptor beta chains below, sequenced in a study of blood T cells in healthy people across ages. Then a second PCR, running about 6 to 12 cycles, was carried out with a sample-barcoded 5' primer and a J-beta primer mix. MiXCR was run by TCRdb on the 5' RACE reads, yielding one entry per CDR3 protein. This table holds about a million distinct CDR3 sequences, under 50% found once. The sequencing sample was made of blood. The receptors come from a man aged 25-45 years in good health.

V is TRBV28 and J is TRBJ2-5; 13 bases are shared with TRBD2. The CDR3 totals 19 residues. CDR1 and CDR2 from the germline V gene are MDHEN and SYDVKM. The V and J ends lost 7 bases and 1 base, in that order; junction bases with no gene match: 15. The CDR3 sequence is CASTNVRGTSGDLQETQYF. The CDR3 nucleotides are TGTGCCAGCACAAATGTCCGTGGGACTAGCGGGGACCTCCAAGAGACCCAGTACTTC.

V usage is TRBV6-1 and J usage is TRBJ1-2; D is possibly TRBD1 (5 bases). The germline CDR1 and CDR2 sequences are MNHNS and SASEGT. The CDR3 consists of 14 residues. The germline V and J ends were trimmed by 2 bases and 2 bases, with 9 bases remaining between them. CDR3 in amino acids: CASSERGENYGYTF. DNA for the CDR3: TGTGCCAGCAGTGAAAGAGGGGAGAACTATGGCTACACCTTC.

The rearrangement joins TRBV2 to TRBJ2-1; the D is unclear. CDR1 and CDR2 (germline): SNHLY, FYNNEI. V was clipped by 8 bases and J by 5 bases, with 7 bases between them. The CDR3 totals 11 residues. CDR3 sequence (DNA): TGTGCCAGCCTCTCGGACAATGAGCAGTTCTTC. This codes for CASLSDNEQFF.

V usage is TRBV29-1 and J usage is TRBJ2-3; possible D gene TRBD1, 5 bases. This CDR3 spans 15 amino acids. The V gene lost 7 bases and the J gene lost 2 bases, with 19 bases spanning the gap. CDR1 is SQVTM and CDR2 is ANQGSEA in the germline V gene. The CDR3 bases are TGCAGCGGCATACGGCGCAGGGCCGCCACAGATACGCAGTATTTT. Translated: CSGIRRRAATDTQYF.

The V call is TRBV12-3 or TRBV12-4, the J call TRBJ1-4; unclear D gene. V lost 6 bases to trimming and J lost 1 base, with 12 bases between them. The CDR3 has 15 residues. CDR3 nucleotide sequence: TGTGCCAGCAGATCCAGCGGAGGAACTAATGAAAAACTGTTTTTT. It encodes CASRSSGGTNEKLFF.

In this sample, this clonotype turned up a few times. This chain joins TRBV7-9 and TRBJ2-5, with TRBD2 matching 7 bases. The V segment lost 4 bases and the J segment 4 bases; nucleotides outside the gene matches: 6. Germline V gives CDR1 SEHNR, CDR2 FQNEAQ (reference sequence). This CDR3 region has 14 residues. DNA of the CDR3: TGTGCCAGCAGCTCCTCGACTAGCCCAGAGACCCAGTACTTC. Protein: CASSSSTSPETQYF.

The chain recombines TRBV10-3 with TRBJ2-3, with a tentative D call TRBD2 (7 bases). The CDR3 is 15 amino acids. Trimming shortened V by 5 bases and J by 1 base, and 13 bases separated the two germline ends. The germline gives CDR1 ENHRY, CDR2 SYGVKD. CDR3 loop: CAISPGEGRTDTQYF. The CDR3 bases are TGTGCCATCAGTCCAGGGGAGGGACGCACAGATACGCAGTATTTT.

The chain joins TRBV28 to TRBJ2-4, with D possibly TRBD1 on 6 matching bases. The DNA end favors TRBJ2-7, so the J call may be wrong. This CDR3 has 15 residues. Germline CDR1 reads MDHEN; CDR2 reads SYDVKM. CDR3 in DNA: TGTGCCAGCAGTTTAGGGGACAAGAGCTCCTACGAGCAGTACTTC. This encodes CASSLGDKSSYEQYF.

The chain has TRBV7-3 and TRBJ2-3; 16 bases align to TRBD2. Germline V gives CDR1 SGHTA, CDR2 FQGTGA. J lost 5 bases, V lost 3 bases, and 11 bases had no gene match. CDR3 length: 19 amino acids. The chain's CDR3 is CASSLSGTSGGAHIDTQYF. CDR3 coding DNA: TGTGCCAGCAGCTTGTCCGGGACTAGCGGGGGGGCACATATAGATACGCAGTATTTT.

The rearrangement links TRBV4-2 to TRBJ2-2; weak D call: TRBD1 (6 bases). The ends were cut back, 4 bases at V and 7 bases at J, with 13 bases in the middle. Germline assignment: CDR1 LGHNA and CDR2 YNFKEQ. The CDR3 extends over 14 amino acids. CDR3 in amino acids: CASSRDKEGGELFF. CDR3 DNA: TGTGCCAGCAGCCGGGACAAAGAAGGCGGGGAGCTGTTTTTT.

This clonotype was seen only once. This may come from a read error, since a much larger clone is one base off. The chain has TRBV25-1 and TRBJ2-3, with D possibly being TRBD1 (6 bases). With 4 bases removed from V and 2 bases from J, the gap between germline ends came to 10 bases. The CDR3 has 14 residues. CDR1 and CDR2 from the germline V gene are MGHDK and SYGVNS. The CDR3: CASSGWTATDTQYF. The CDR3 region has the DNA TGTGCCAGCAGTGGATGGACAGCCACAGATACGCAGTATTTT.

The gene calls are TRBV7-9 and TRBJ1-5; 7 bases match TRBD1. Germline V CDR1 and CDR2: SEHNR, FQNEAQ (reference sequence). This CDR3 region has 14 residues. V gave up 5 bases and J gave up 7 bases; unmatched junction bases: 8. The CDR3 is CASSRQGFGQPQHF. CDR3 nucleotide sequence: TGTGCCAGCAGCCGACAGGGATTCGGGCAGCCCCAGCATTTT. Full variable domain (remainder filled in from reference TRBV7-9 and TRBJ1-5): DTGVSQNPRHKITKRGQNVTFRCDPISEHNRLYWYRQTLGQGPEFLTYFQNEAQLEKSRLLSDRFSAERPKGSFSTLEIQRTEQGDSAMYLCASSRQGFGQPQHFGDGTRLSIL.